The 8 T cell receptor beta chains given below trace back to one sample, sequenced in a study of blood T cell repertoires in COVID-19. The protocol was immunoSEQ multiplex PCR, while the TCRdb copy is restricted to in-frame clones and leaves out a portion. The table includes approximately 82,000 clones, roughly 92% detected once. Sequencing was done on a sample of peripheral blood. The receptor set was obtained from a woman in her fifties or sixties with active COVID-19.

To note about this clone: The same CDR3 arises from other DNA sequences in this sample as well. The chain is built from TRBV3-1 (or the pseudogene TRBV3-2) and TRBJ1-1, with D possibly TRBD1 on 5 matching bases. V dropped 3 bases and J dropped 4 bases, with 9 bases sitting between them. The CDR3 is 13 residues long. The germline V gene encodes CDR1 LGHDT and CDR2 YNNKEL (reference sequence). CDR3 residues: CASSQGRGTEAFF. The CDR3 DNA follows: TGTGCCAGCAGCCAGGGGAGGGGCACTGAAGCTTTCTTT.

The chain carries TRBV9 and TRBJ1-2, with D perhaps TRBD1 (5 bases). This CDR3 has 15 residues. V was trimmed by 0 bases and J by 4 bases, leaving 13 bases between them. CDR1 is SGDLS and CDR2 is YYNGEE in the germline V gene. CDR3 region: CASSVDAGKGYGYTF. In DNA, the CDR3 is TGTGCCAGCAGCGTAGATGCAGGGAAAGGCTATGGCTACACCTTC. Full variable domain (outside the CDR3, taken from reference TRBV9 and TRBJ1-2): DSGVTQTPKHLITATGQRVTLRCSPRSGDLSVYWYQQSLDQGLQFLIQYYNGEERAKGNILERFSAQQFPDLHSELNLSSLELGDSALYFCASSVDAGKGYGYTFGSGTRLTVV.

The chain combines TRBV5-5 with TRBJ2-7; maybe TRBD2 (6 bases). Germline lookup yields CDR1 SGHKS and CDR2 YYEKEE (reference sequence). V lost 3 bases, J lost 3 bases, and 22 bases lay in between. CDR3 length: 17 amino acids. The CDR3 sequence is CASSSWGVLSDRYEQYF. The CDR3 DNA reads as TGTGCCAGCAGCTCGTGGGGGGTCCTTTCAGATCGCTACGAGCAGTACTTC.

This sequence joins TRBV6-2 or TRBV6-3 and TRBJ1-1; TRBD1 agrees at 8 bases. V was pared by 5 bases and J by 5 bases, with 7 bases of the junction left unmatched. The CDR3 spans 14 residues. CDR1 MNHEY and CDR2 SVGEGT come from the germline V gene. Written as DNA, the CDR3 is TGTGCCAGCAGTAACCAGGGGGCGAAAACTGAAGCTTTCTTT. It translates to CASSNQGAKTEAFF.

Of note for this clone: The same CDR3 is also encoded by other DNA sequences in this sample. V gene TRBV30 combines with J gene TRBJ1-6; D ambiguous. The V and J ends lost 3 bases and 7 bases respectively, with 10 bases between them. CDR3 length: 13 residues. Per germline, CDR1 GTSNPN and CDR2 SVGIG (reference sequence). CDR3 DNA: TGTGCCTGGAGCCGTGGTACAAATTCACCCCTCCACTTT. Its translation: CAWSRGTNSPLHF.

The chain has TRBV10-3 and TRBJ1-6; 10 bases are shared with TRBD1. Germline trimming cut 6 bases from V and 7 bases from J; bases unmatched to any gene: 3. This CDR3 is 14 amino acids long. Germline CDR1 ENHRY, CDR2 SYGVKD. Here the CDR3 DNA reads TGTGCCATCAGGACAGGGGGCGAGAATTCACCCCTCCACTTT. Protein sequence: CAIRTGGENSPLHF.

The CDR3 DNA is TGTGCCAGCAGCCTTGCCCCACGCCTAGCGGGAGGGAGCTCCTACAATGAGCAGTTCTTC. Protein product: CASSLAPRLAGGSSYNEQFF. The chain has TRBV4-2 and TRBJ2-1, with 12 bases identical to TRBD2. J was trimmed by 0 bases and V by 4 bases; bases with no gene match: 13. The CDR3 is made up of 20 amino acids. Germline assignment: CDR1 LGHNA and CDR2 YNFKEQ.

Here the CDR3 DNA reads TGTGCCAGCAGCTCCGGGACTAGCGGCGCCTACGAGCAGTACTTC. This encodes CASSSGTSGAYEQYF. The V call is TRBV3-1 (or the pseudogene TRBV3-2), the J call TRBJ2-7; 11 bases are a match to TRBD2. The V and J ends lost 5 bases and 2 bases, in that order; junction bases with no gene match: 5. The CDR3 has 15 amino acids. The V gene's germline CDR1 is LGHDT and CDR2 YNNKEL (reference sequence).